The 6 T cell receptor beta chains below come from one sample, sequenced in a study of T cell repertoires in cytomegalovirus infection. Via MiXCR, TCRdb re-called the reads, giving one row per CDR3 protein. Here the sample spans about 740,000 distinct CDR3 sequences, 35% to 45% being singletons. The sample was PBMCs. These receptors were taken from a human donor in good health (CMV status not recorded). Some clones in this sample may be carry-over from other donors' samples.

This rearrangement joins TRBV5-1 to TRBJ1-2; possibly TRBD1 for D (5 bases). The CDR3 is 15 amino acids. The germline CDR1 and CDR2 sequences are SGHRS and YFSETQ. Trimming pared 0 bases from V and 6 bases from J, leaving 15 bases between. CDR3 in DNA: TGCGCCAGCAGCTTGGCTGGGGGAATCTGGGATGGCTACACCTTC. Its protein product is CASSLAGGIWDGYTF.

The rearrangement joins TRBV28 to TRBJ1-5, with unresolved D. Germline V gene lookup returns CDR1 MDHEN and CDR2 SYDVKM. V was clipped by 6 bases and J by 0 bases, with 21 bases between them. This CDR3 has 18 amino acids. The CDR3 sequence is CASSQPGEVVYSNQPQHF. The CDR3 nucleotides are TGTGCCAGCAGCCAACCCGGGGAAGTGGTTTATAGCAATCAGCCCCAGCATTTT.

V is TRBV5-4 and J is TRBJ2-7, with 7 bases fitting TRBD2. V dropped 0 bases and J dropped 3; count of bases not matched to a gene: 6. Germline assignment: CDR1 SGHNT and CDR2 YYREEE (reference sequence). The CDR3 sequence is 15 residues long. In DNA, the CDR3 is TGTGCCAGCAGCTTGGATGCTAGCGGATTCTACGAGCAGTACTTC. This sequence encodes CASSLDASGFYEQYF.

DNA for the CDR3: TGCGCCAGCAGATACACGACAGGGGTTTCACCCCTCCACTTT. Its protein is CASRYTTGVSPLHF. This sequence joins TRBV5-1 and TRBJ1-6, with 8 bases matching TRBD1. Germline CDR1 SGHRS, CDR2 YFSETQ. V gave up 5 bases and J gave up 9 bases; unmatched junction bases: 7. The CDR3 is made up of 14 amino acids.

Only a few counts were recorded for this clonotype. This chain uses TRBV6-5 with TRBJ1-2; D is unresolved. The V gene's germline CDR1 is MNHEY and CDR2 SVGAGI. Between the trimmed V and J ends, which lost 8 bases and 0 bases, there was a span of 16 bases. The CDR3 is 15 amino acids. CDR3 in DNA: TGTGCCAGCTCGGAACGGGGTCGTTCTAACTATGGCTACACCTTC. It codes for CASSERGRSNYGYTF.

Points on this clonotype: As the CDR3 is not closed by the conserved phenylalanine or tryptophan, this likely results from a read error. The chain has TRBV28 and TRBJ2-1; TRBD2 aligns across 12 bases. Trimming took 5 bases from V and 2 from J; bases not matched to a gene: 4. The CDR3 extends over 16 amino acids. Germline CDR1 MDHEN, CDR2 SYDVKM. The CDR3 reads CASSGLAGSTYNEQFL. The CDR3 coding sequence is TGTGCCAGCAGTGGACTAGCGGGGAGCACCTACAATGAGCAGTTCTTA.